The 24 T cell receptor beta chains below come from one sample, sequenced in a study of shared clonotypes between healthy human individuals. TCRdb's copy holds only in-frame clones and misses some; the assay was immunoSEQ multiplex PCR. The repertoire has about 230,000 clones, approximately 70% of them found once; the top ten carry 8.5% to 14%. The sequencing input was memory CD4+ T cells sorted from blood. Described subset: CD45RA-negative fraction. These receptors were collected from a man in his thirties or forties in good health.

This clone has just one count. The rearrangement links TRBV30 to TRBJ1-5; 8 positions agree with TRBD1. V was pared by 7 bases and J by 6 bases, with 8 bases of the junction left unmatched. This CDR3 is built from 13 residues. Germline CDR1 GTSNPN, CDR2 SVGIG (reference sequence). The CDR3 nucleotides read TGTGCCTTTTCCGGGACAGGCAGTCAGCCCCAGCATTTT. It codes for CAFSGTGSQPQHF.

This clone was counted between two and nine times. The chain uses TRBV30 and TRBJ1-2, with D unresolved. The germline V gene encodes CDR1 GTSNPN and CDR2 SVGIG (reference sequence). The CDR3 runs 13 residues. Trimming took 2 bases from V and 5 from J, leaving 12 bases between them. The CDR3 sequence: CAWSSGVGYGYTF. CDR3 bases: TGTGCCTGGAGTTCTGGGGTAGGGTATGGCTACACCTTC.

The rearrangement uses TRBV5-1 and TRBJ2-7, with D possibly TRBD1 on 6 matching bases. The CDR3 is made up of 15 amino acids. Germline values: CDR1 SGHRS, CDR2 YFSETQ. Trimming shortened V by 2 bases and J by 0 bases, and 12 bases separated the two germline ends. CDR3 residues: CASSLNTGNSYEQYF. Here the CDR3 DNA reads TGCGCCAGCAGCTTAAATACAGGGAACTCCTACGAGCAGTACTTC. Together with reference TRBV5-1 and TRBJ2-7, the CDR3 gives the full variable domain: KAGVTQTPRYLIKTRGQQVTLSCSPISGHRSVSWYQQTPGQGLQFLFEYFSETQRNKGNFPGRFSGRQFSNSRSEMNVSTLELGDSALYLCASSLNTGNSYEQYFGPGTRLTVT.

In DNA, the CDR3 is TGTGCCAGCAGCTTGAAGGACAGGGGGCCTAACTATGGCTACACCTTC. This codes for CASSLKDRGPNYGYTF. The chain employs TRBV5-4 and TRBJ1-2; TRBD1 aligns across 11 bases. Germline assignment: CDR1 SGHNT and CDR2 YYREEE (reference sequence). V lost 1 base and J lost 0; bases outside the gene matches: 2. The CDR3 is 16 residues long.

In the case of this clone: This same CDR3 is encoded by further DNA sequences in the sample. This chain connects TRBV7-8 to TRBJ2-1, with D hard to call. Trimming removed 4 bases from V and 0 bases from J, with 7 bases in between. Per the germline V gene, CDR1 is SGHVS and CDR2 is FQNEAQ. The CDR3 extends over 14 amino acids. DNA of the CDR3: TGTGCCAGCAGCTCAGGCCCCTCCTACAATGAGCAGTTCTTC. Protein product: CASSSGPSYNEQFF.

This clone occurred many times. V gene TRBV18 combines with J gene TRBJ2-4; D possibly corresponds to TRBD1 (5 bases). The germline CDR1 and CDR2 sequences are KGHSH and LQKENI. V lost 3 bases to trimming and J lost 5 bases, with 11 bases between them. The CDR3 length is 14 residues. The CDR3 DNA follows: TGTGCCAGCTCACCCTCAGCGACAGAAAACATTCAGTACTTC. This encodes CASSPSATENIQYF.

A remark on this clone: This sample also contains other DNA sequences that code for the same CDR3. The chain recombines TRBV5-1 with TRBJ2-5, with TRBD1 matching 7 bases. Germline V gives CDR1 SGHRS, CDR2 YFSETQ. CDR3 length equals 14 residues. The V segment lost 1 base and the J segment 4 bases; nucleotides outside the gene matches: 4. The CDR3 DNA sequence: TGCGCCAGCAGCTTGTTAGGGGGCGGAGAGACCCAGTACTTC. This codes for CASSLLGGGETQYF.

This clone was detected a few times. V is TRBV7-2 and J is TRBJ2-7; D remains unclear. Germline lookup yields CDR1 SGHTA and CDR2 FQGNSA. Trimming took 0 bases from V and 6 from J, leaving 9 bases between them. The CDR3 is 13 amino acids. Here the CDR3 reads CASSLAWAGEQYF. The CDR3 DNA reads as TGTGCCAGCAGCTTAGCTTGGGCCGGCGAGCAGTACTTC.

The chain has TRBV19 and TRBJ1-4; no clear D. With 4 bases removed from V and 6 bases from J, the gap between germline ends came to 12 bases. In germline, CDR1 is LNHDA, CDR2 SQIVND (reference sequence). The CDR3 length is 14 residues. CDR3 DNA: TGTGCCAGTAGTAACTTTAGGCTGGATGAAAAACTGTTTTTT. This translates into CASSNFRLDEKLFF. Together with reference TRBV19 and TRBJ1-4, the CDR3 gives the full variable domain: DGGITQSPKYLFRKEGQNVTLSCEQNLNHDAMYWYRQDPGQGLRLIYYSQIVNDFQKGDIAEGYSVSREKKESFPLTVTSAQKNPTAFYLCASSNFRLDEKLFFGSGTQLSVL.

The J gene is TRBJ2-7, the V gene TRBV5-6; D is perhaps TRBD2 (6 bases). Germline CDR1 is SGHDT and CDR2 is YYEEEE. This CDR3 has 12 amino acids. V shed 0 bases and J shed 13 bases, with 14 bases lying between them. The CDR3 DNA reads as TGTGCCAGCAGCTTGGACAGCGCGCGGGACTACTTC. It codes for CASSLDSARDYF.

This rearrangement joins TRBV7-8 to TRBJ1-5, with D perhaps matching TRBD1 (5 bases). The V end was cut by 5 bases, the J end by 7 bases, with 15 bases between. CDR1 and CDR2 from the germline V gene are SGHVS and FQNEAQ. CDR3 length equals 14 residues. CDR3 sequence (DNA): TGTGCCAGCAGCATATCCGGGGGTAGGCAGCCCCAGCATTTT. Its translation is CASSISGGRQPQHF.

The chain uses TRBV2 and TRBJ2-1; 9 bases map to TRBD2. This CDR3 has 17 amino acids. V lost 6 bases, J lost 4 bases, and 13 bases stayed unmatched. Germline V CDR1 and CDR2: SNHLY, FYNNEI. The CDR3 protein is CASRSSSGNLGYNEQFF. The DNA of the CDR3 is TGTGCCAGCAGGTCTTCTAGCGGGAACTTAGGGTACAATGAGCAGTTCTTC.

V gene TRBV29-1 combines with J gene TRBJ2-7; no definite D call. From germline, CDR1 is SQVTM and CDR2 ANQGSEA. The germline V and J ends were trimmed by 5 bases and 3 bases, with 8 bases remaining between them. This CDR3 is 11 amino acids long. As DNA, the CDR3 is TGCAGCGTTCGACTCTTCTACGAGCAGTACTTC. This gives the protein CSVRLFYEQYF.

CDR3 coding DNA: TGTGCCAGCAGCTCGGGACTAGCGGGAGGGGGGGAGACCCAGTACTTC. Translation gives CASSSGLAGGGETQYF. The rearrangement joins TRBV4-2 to TRBJ2-5; 16 bases align to TRBD2. CDR1 and CDR2 from the germline V gene are LGHNA and YNFKEQ. This CDR3 is built from 16 residues. Trimming at V came to 5 bases and at J to 5 bases, leaving 5 bases not matched to a gene.

The chain combines TRBV11-3 with TRBJ1-1; D unresolved. The CDR3 is 14 residues long. Germline V gene data show CDR1 as SGHNT and CDR2 as YENEEA. Trimming shortened V by 5 bases and J by 6 bases, and 16 bases separated the two germline ends. The chain's CDR3 is CASSLSSQDPEAFF. Written as DNA, the CDR3 is TGTGCCAGCAGCCTTTCAAGTCAGGACCCTGAAGCTTTCTTT.

The chain is built from TRBV28 and TRBJ1-1; D possibly corresponds to TRBD1 (6 bases). V gave up 3 bases and J gave up 10 bases, with 24 bases separating them. Germline-derived CDR1 and CDR2 are MDHEN and SYDVKM. This CDR3 region has 16 residues. The CDR3 DNA is TGTGCCAGCAGTTTGGGGGGAGCGGGGGCCGCCTTACCAGCTTTCTTT. Encoded protein: CASSLGGAGAALPAFF.

V is TRBV5-1 and J is TRBJ2-7; 7 bases map to TRBD2. Germline V gene data show CDR1 as SGHRS and CDR2 as YFSETQ. This CDR3 has 15 amino acids. With V trimmed by 0 bases and J by 2 bases, 5 bases remained unmatched. CDR3 DNA: TGCGCCAGCAGCTTGGCCGGGACTAACCCCTACGAGCAGTACTTC. This sequence encodes CASSLAGTNPYEQYF.

The CDR3 reads CASSQGYQTQFF. CDR3 bases: TGTGCCAGCAGCCAAGGCTACCAAACCCAGTTCTTC. The genes are TRBV14 and TRBJ2-1; D unclear. Per the germline V gene, CDR1 is SGHDN and CDR2 is FVKESK. The CDR3 is made up of 12 amino acids. The V end was cut by 1 base, the J end by 13 bases, with 11 bases between.

The chain carries TRBV5-6 and TRBJ2-1; 12 nucleotides align to TRBD2. CDR1 and CDR2 from the germline V gene are SGHDT and YYEEEE. The CDR3 consists of 16 residues. Trimming removed 3 bases from V and 7 bases from J; junction bases left unmatched: 8. The DNA for the CDR3 is TGTGCCAGCAGCTCGGGTCTAGCGGGAGGGCCGAATGAGCAGTTCTTC. Translation gives CASSSGLAGGPNEQFF.

The chain recombines TRBV5-1 with TRBJ2-7; D is uncertain. Germline V lookup: CDR1 SGHRS, CDR2 YFSETQ. The V gene lost 4 bases and the J gene lost 6 bases, with 17 bases spanning the gap. The CDR3 has 14 residues. This CDR3 reads CASSPLDGELEQYF. The DNA for the CDR3 is TGCGCCAGCAGCCCACTGGACGGCGAACTCGAGCAGTACTTC.

This clone was observed a handful of times. This chain connects TRBV4-1 to TRBJ2-5, with D possibly being TRBD2 (5 bases). The CDR3 totals 19 residues. Trimming removed 0 bases from V and 0 bases from J, with 20 bases in between. Looked up from germline, CDR1 is MGHRA and CDR2 is YSYEKL. CDR3 amino acids: CASSQDVALKTGNQETQYF. CDR3 sequence (DNA): TGCGCCAGCAGCCAAGATGTGGCCTTAAAAACGGGAAACCAAGAGACCCAGTACTTC.

The chain uses TRBV7-8 and TRBJ2-3; TRBD1 is a possible D gene (6 bases). There are 15 residues in the CDR3. Germline V gene sequence: CDR1 SGHVS, CDR2 FQNEAQ. V shed 5 bases and J shed 6 bases, with 18 bases lying between them. CDR3 sequence: CASSRLTGLSDTQYF. CDR3 in DNA: TGTGCCAGCAGCCGACTGACAGGATTGTCGGATACGCAGTATTTT.

This chain uses TRBV10-1 with TRBJ2-5, with D unclear. Germline V CDR1 and CDR2: WNHNN, SYGVQD (reference sequence). CDR3 length equals 13 residues. Deletions cut 5 bases from V and 2 bases from J, with 9 bases between. The chain's CDR3 is CASSRDTQETQYF. CDR3 sequence (DNA): TGCGCCAGCAGTCGAGACACGCAAGAGACCCAGTACTTC.

V usage is TRBV7-3 and J usage is TRBJ2-2, with 11 bases identical to TRBD2. Germline V gives CDR1 SGHTA, CDR2 FQGTGA. V dropped 0 bases and J dropped 4; count of bases not matched to a gene: 1. The CDR3 runs to 16 residues. The CDR3 sequence is CASSLTSGRGTGELFF. The CDR3 region has the DNA TGTGCCAGCAGCTTAACTAGCGGGAGGGGCACCGGGGAGCTGTTTTTT.